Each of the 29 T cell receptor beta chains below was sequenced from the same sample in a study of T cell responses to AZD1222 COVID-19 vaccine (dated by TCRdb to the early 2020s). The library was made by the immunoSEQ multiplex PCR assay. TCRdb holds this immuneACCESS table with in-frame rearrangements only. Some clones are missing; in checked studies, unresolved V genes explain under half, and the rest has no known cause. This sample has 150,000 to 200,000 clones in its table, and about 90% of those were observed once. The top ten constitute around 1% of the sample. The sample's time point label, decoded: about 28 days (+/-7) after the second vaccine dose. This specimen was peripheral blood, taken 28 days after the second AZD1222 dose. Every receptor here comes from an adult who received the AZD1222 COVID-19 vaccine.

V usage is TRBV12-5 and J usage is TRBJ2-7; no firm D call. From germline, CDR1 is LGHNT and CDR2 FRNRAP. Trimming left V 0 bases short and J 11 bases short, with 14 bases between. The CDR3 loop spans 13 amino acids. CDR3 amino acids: CASGLVFSQSKYF. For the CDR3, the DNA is TGTGCTAGTGGTTTGGTATTCAGTCAGTCAAAGTACTTC.

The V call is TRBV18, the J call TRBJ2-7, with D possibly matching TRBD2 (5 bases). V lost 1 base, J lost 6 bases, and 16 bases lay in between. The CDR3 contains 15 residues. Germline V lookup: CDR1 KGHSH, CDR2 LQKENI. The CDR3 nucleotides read TGTGCCAGCTCACCACTCCGAGGGTCCCCTGGCGAGCAGTACTTC. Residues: CASSPLRGSPGEQYF.

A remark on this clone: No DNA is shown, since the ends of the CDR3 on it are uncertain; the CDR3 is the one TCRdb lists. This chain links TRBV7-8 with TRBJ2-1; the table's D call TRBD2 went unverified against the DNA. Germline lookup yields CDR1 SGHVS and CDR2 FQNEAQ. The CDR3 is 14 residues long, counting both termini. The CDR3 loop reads CASSPSWVAGGSFF.

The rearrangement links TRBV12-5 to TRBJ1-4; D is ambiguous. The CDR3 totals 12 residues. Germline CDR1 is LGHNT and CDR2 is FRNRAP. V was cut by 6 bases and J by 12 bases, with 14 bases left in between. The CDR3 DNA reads TGTGCTAGTGGACGGGGTCCCGGCGAACTGTTTTTT. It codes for CASGRGPGELFF.

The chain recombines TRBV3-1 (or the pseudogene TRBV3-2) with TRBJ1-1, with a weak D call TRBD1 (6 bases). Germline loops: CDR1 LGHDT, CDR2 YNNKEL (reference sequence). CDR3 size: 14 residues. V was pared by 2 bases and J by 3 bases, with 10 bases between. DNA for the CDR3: TGTGCCAGCAGCCAACAACCAGGGGACACTGAAGCTTTCTTT. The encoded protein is CASSQQPGDTEAFF.

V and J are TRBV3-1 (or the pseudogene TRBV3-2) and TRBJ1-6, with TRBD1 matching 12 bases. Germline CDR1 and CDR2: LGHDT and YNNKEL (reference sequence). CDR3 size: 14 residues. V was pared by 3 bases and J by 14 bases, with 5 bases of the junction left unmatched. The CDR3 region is CASSHRDRGRTLHF. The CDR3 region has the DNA TGTGCCAGCAGCCACCGGGACAGGGGGCGTACCCTCCACTTT.

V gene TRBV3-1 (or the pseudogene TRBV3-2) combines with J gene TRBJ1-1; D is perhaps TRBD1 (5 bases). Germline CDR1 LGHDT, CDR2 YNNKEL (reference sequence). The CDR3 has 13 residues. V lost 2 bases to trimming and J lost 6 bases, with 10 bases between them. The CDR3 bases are TGTGCCAGCAGCCAAAGCAGGGTCGCTGAAGCTTTCTTT. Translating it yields CASSQSRVAEAFF.

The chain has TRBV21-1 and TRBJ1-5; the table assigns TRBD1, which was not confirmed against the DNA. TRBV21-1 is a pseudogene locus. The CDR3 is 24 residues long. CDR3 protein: CASSDRLSTGKTRARKLGNQPQHF. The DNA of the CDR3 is TGTGCCAGCAGTGATCGTCTATCGACAGGGAAAACTAGAGCACGAAAATTGGGCAATCAGCCCCAGCATTTT.

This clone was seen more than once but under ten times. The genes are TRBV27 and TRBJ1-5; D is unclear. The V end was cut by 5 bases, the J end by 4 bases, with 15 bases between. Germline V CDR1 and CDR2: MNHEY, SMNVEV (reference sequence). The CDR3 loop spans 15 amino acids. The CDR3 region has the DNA TGTGCCAGCAGTCCTTGGGGAGCGAGAAATCAGCCCCAGCATTTT. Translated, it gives CASSPWGARNQPQHF.

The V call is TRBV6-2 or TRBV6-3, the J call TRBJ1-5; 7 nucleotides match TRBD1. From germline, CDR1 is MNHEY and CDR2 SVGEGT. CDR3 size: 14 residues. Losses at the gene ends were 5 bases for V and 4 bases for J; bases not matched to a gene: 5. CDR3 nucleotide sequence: TGTGCCAGCAGTCACAGACAGGGAAATCAGCCCCAGCATTTT. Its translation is CASSHRQGNQPQHF.

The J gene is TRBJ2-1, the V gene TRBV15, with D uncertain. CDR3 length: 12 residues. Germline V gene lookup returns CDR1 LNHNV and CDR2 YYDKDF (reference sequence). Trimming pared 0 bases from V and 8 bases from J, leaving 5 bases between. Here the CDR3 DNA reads TGTGCCACCAGCAGAGATTTCGATGAGCAGTTCTTC. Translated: CATSRDFDEQFF.

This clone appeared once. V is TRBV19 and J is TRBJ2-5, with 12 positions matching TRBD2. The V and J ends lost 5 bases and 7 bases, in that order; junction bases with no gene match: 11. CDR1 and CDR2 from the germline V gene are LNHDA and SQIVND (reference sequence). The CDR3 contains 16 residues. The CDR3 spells CASSPETSGGLRTQYF. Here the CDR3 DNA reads TGTGCCAGTAGTCCCGAGACTAGCGGGGGCCTCAGGACCCAGTACTTC.

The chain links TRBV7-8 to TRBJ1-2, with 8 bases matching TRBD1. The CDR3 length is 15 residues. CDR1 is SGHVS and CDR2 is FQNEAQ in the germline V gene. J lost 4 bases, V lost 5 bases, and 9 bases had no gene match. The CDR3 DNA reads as TGTGCCAGCAGCATTACTTCCGGACAGGGCTATGGCTACACCTTC. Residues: CASSITSGQGYGYTF.

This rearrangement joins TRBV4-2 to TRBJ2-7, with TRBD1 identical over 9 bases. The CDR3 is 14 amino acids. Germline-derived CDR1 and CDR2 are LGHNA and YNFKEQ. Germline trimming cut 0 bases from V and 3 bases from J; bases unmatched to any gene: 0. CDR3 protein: CASSQETGGYEQYF. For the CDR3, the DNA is TGTGCCAGCAGCCAAGAGACAGGGGGCTACGAGCAGTACTTC.

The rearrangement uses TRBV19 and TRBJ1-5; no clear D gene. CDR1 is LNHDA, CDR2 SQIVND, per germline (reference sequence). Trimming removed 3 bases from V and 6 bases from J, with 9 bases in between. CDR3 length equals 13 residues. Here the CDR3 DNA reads TGTGCCAGTAGTATCCTCCTAGGTCAGCCCCAGCATTTT. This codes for CASSILLGQPQHF.

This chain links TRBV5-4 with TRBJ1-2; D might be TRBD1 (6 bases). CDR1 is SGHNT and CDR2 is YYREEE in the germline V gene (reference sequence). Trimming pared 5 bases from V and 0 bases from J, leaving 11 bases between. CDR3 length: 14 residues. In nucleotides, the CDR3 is TGTGCCAGCAGAGAGACAGGTTCTAACTATGGCTACACCTTC. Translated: CASRETGSNYGYTF.

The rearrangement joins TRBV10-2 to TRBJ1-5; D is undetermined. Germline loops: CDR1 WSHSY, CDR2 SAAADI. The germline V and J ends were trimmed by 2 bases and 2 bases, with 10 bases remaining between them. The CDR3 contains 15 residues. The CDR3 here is CASSEGSEGNQPQHF. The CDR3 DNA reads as TGCGCCAGCAGTGAGGGGTCAGAAGGCAATCAGCCCCAGCATTTT.

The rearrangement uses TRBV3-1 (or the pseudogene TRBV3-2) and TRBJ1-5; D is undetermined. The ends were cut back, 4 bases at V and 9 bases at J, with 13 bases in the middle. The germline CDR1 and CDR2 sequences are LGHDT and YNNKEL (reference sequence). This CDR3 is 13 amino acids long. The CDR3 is CASSPAGSWPQHF. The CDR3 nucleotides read TGTGCCAGCAGCCCTGCCGGGTCATGGCCCCAGCATTTT.

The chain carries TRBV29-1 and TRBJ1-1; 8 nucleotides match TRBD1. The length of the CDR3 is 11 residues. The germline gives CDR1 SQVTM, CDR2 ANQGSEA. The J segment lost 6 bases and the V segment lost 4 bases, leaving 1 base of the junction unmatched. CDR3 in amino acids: CSVVGQAEAFF. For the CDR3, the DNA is TGCAGCGTTGTGGGACAGGCTGAAGCTTTCTTT.

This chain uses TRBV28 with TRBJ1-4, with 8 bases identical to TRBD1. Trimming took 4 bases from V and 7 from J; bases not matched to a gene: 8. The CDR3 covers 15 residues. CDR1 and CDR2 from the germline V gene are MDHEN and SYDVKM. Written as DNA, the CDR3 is TGTGCCAGCAGTTCCCCTCAGGGGGCTGTTGAAAAACTGTTTTTT. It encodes CASSSPQGAVEKLFF.

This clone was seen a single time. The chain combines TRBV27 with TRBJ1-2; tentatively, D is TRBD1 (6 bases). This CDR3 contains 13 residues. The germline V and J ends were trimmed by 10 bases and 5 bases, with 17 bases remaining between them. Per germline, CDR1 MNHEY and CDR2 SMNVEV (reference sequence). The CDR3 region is CATRGSGPYGYTF. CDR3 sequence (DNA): TGTGCCACCAGGGGATCGGGCCCGTATGGCTACACCTTC.

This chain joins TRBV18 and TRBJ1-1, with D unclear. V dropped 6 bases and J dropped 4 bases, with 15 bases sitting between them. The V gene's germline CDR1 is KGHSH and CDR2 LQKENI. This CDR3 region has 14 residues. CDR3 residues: CASSPNQGFTEAFF. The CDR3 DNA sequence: TGTGCCAGCTCCCCTAACCAAGGGTTCACTGAAGCTTTCTTT.

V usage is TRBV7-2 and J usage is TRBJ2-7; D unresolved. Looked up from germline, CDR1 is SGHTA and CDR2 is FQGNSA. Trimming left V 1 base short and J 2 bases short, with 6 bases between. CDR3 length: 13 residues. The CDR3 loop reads CASSLVPTYEQYF. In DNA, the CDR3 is TGTGCCAGCAGCTTAGTCCCCACCTACGAGCAGTACTTC.

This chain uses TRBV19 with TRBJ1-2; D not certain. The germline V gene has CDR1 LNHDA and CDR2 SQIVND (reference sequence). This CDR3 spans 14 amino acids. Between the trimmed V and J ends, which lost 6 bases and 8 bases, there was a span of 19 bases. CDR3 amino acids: CASSPLGSGSGYTF. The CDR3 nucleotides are TGTGCCAGTAGCCCCCTAGGGTCGGGGAGCGGCTACACCTTC.

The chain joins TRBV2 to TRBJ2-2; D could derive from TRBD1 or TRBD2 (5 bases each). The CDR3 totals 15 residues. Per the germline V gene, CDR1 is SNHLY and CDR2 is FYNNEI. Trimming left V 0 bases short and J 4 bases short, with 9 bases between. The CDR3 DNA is TGTGCCAGCAGTGAAGCCGGGACGTTCACCGGGGAGCTGTTTTTT. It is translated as CASSEAGTFTGELFF.

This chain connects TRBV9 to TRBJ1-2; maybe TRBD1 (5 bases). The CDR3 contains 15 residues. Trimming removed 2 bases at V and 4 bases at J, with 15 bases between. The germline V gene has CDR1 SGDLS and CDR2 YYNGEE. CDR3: CASSVESRATYGYTF. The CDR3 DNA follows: TGTGCCAGCAGCGTGGAGAGCAGGGCTACCTATGGCTACACCTTC. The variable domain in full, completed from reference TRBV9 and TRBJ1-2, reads DSGVTQTPKHLITATGQRVTLRCSPRSGDLSVYWYQQSLDQGLQFLIQYYNGEERAKGNILERFSAQQFPDLHSELNLSSLELGDSALYFCASSVESRATYGYTFGSGTRLTVV.

Written as DNA, the CDR3 is TGTGCCAGCAGTTACTCGGGCAGCCCGTATTCACCCCTCCACTTT. Protein product: CASSYSGSPYSPLHF. This chain links TRBV6-5 with TRBJ1-6, with D unresolved. Germline values: CDR1 MNHEY, CDR2 SVGAGI. This CDR3 has 15 amino acids. V was pared by 0 bases and J by 8 bases, with 11 bases between.

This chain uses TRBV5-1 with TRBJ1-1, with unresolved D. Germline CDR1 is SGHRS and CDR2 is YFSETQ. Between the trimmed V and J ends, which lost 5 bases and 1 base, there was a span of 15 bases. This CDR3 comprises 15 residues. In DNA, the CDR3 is TGCGCCAGCAGTCCCGGACTTGCCGGGAACACTGAAGCTTTCTTT. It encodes CASSPGLAGNTEAFF. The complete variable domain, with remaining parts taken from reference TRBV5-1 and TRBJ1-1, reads KAGVTQTPRYLIKTRGQQVTLSCSPISGHRSVSWYQQTPGQGLQFLFEYFSETQRNKGNFPGRFSGRQFSNSRSEMNVSTLELGDSALYLCASSPGLAGNTEAFFGQGTRLTVV.

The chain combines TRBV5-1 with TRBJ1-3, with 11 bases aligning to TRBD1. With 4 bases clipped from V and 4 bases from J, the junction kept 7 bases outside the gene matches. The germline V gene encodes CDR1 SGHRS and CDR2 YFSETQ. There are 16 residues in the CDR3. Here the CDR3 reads CASSNGQGALGNTIYF. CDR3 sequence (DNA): TGCGCCAGCAGCAACGGACAGGGGGCTCTCGGAAACACCATATATTTT.